This T cell receptor beta chain was recorded in a study of cytomegalovirus exposure and HLA in healthy donors (dated by TCRdb to the late 2010s). Context from the whole study: An earlier analysis of approximately 640 of the donors reported 250 to 300 Gb of sequence data and some 120 million unique TCR beta sequences from about 179 million T cells. An early release covering about 600 HLA-typed donors comprised approximately 290 gigabases of sequencing data and tens of millions of unique TCR sequences. Of the roughly 400 genotyped donors, 65% to 90% were placed in the genetic ancestry cluster associated with self-reported Caucasian donors. The study aimed to test whether cataloging public T cell receptors could reveal signatures of past pathogen exposure. The study profiled the T cell repertoires of hundreds of subjects by immunosequencing and related them to cytomegalovirus serostatus. Along with the roughly 670-subject first cohort, a separate validation cohort of about 110 different subjects was used. The study combined high-throughput TCR immunosequencing, statistical association of individual TCRs with disease status, and machine learning to predict cytomegalovirus infection status. To study patterns of TCR occurrence, a later analysis re-analyzed previously published TCR beta repertoires from 700 or so donors and added high-resolution HLA genotyping. Rather than drawing on any new phenotypic data, the later analysis identified candidate immune exposures from TCR beta sequences and the way those sequences occurred across donors. To decide whether each TCR beta V gene segment behaved as functional or pseudogenic, an earlier analysis of some 580 of the donors relied on high-throughput TCR beta sequencing. Donor age, sex, ethnicity and CMV serostatus were compiled together with the repertoire data. A later genetic analysis used genome-wide SNP genotypes for about 60% of the roughly 700 donors, treating that subset as a discovery cohort. All discovery cohort repertoires had been generated on a single sequencing platform. Both class I and class II loci were covered by HLA typing, at four-digit resolution. Typing coverage differed by locus: A, B, C, DRB1 and DQB1 were typed in roughly 620-640 donors, DQA1 in 522, DPA1 in some 610, and DPB1 in about 450. Because of strong linkage in the cohort, five DR-DQ haplotypes were treated as single units for association and clustering. Across around 400 genotyped donors of the cohort, an average of about 240,000 unique TCR beta nucleotide sequences per donor were sequenced, and around 19% of those sequences were non-productive.

Inclusive of the bounding cysteine and phenylalanine, the CDR3 is 15 residues long. Kept here is only the CDR3 DNA, which spans 45 bases and is read in frame from base 1. The germline V gene encodes CDR1 SEHNR and CDR2 FQNEAQ (reference sequence). Receptor libraries were prepared by the immunoSEQ multiplex PCR assay. For the multiplex PCR, a mixture combining 60 forward primers for TCR Vbeta segments and 13 reverse primers for TCR Jbeta segments was used. A multiplex PCR assay on genomic DNA amplified the CDR3 region of rearranged TCR beta genes. The amplified TCR beta libraries were sequenced on the Illumina HiSeq System as 87-base-pair reads. Processing in the source paper ran as follows. Across the 700 or so repertoires, a later analysis counted roughly 84 million unique TCR beta chains, about 10 million of which were shared by at least two donors. To remove PCR and sequencing errors, raw reads were error-corrected and collapsed into unique sequences using a nearest-neighbor algorithm that merged closely related sequences. CDR3 sequences were aligned to IMGT reference sequences to assign V, D and J gene segments. For a sequence to be retained, a match of at least six nucleotides was required to both a V gene segment and a J gene segment. Rearrangements were called productive when the CDR3 lacked stop codons and stayed in frame with V and J; all others were non-productive. CDR3 was defined by IMGT convention, running from the second conserved V-encoded cysteine to the conserved J-encoded phenylalanine. Sequences without an unambiguous match to a single V gene segment were excluded from the earlier analysis of several hundred of the donors. In an earlier analysis of 587 of the donors, a V segment was called functional when productive rearrangements were above 56.7%, and segregating when the standard deviation between donors exceeded 5%. A statistical classification framework was built to diagnose cytomegalovirus status from the catalog of TCR beta chain sequences. V and J gene assignment, in a later analysis, came from comparing TCR nucleotide sequences with IMGT/GENE-DB human TR gene sequences. In a later analysis, CDR3 sequences and most-parsimonious VDJ recombination scenarios were assigned using the TCRdist pipeline. A later analysis defined each TCR beta chain by its CDR3 amino acid sequence plus V-gene family, and excluded reads lacking a unique V-gene family. In a later analysis, 500 to 650 highly shared, low-generation-probability nucleotide sequences were removed to address suspected cross-contamination and a sequencing artifact. In a later analysis, a clonal expansion index for each public chain was calculated from normalized within-repertoire ranks of inferred template counts. A later analysis computed generation probabilities with a VDJ recombination model fitted to out-of-frame rearrangements, and checked the results against IGoR. Hypergeometric tests were used in a later analysis to score TCR-TCR, TCR-HLA and TCR-CMV co-occurrence, with a repertoire-size bias correction applied to the TCR pairs. To estimate false discovery rates, a later analysis permuted the HLA or CMV assignments 20 times. In a later analysis, co-occurring TCRs were grouped with DBSCAN, and TCRdist sequence similarity was added when clustering was performed within HLA-allele-positive subsets. Repertoires with fewer than 30,000 or more than 120,000 public chains, plus five repertoires with anomalous nucleotide sharing, were excluded from co-occurrence clustering. Sourced from immuneACCESS, this table was stored by TCRdb with only in-frame sequences that have V and J called. A share of the clones is absent; for the studies checked, an unresolved V gene accounts for under half, and the remainder has no known explanation. V and J calls plus clone size are reproduced from that table; the DNA served to infer D and trimming. The sample yields 150,000 to 200,000 clones; 83% were counted once. More than 1.5% of the sample is held by the ten biggest clonotypes.

With regard to this clone: Its cognate antigen has yet to be identified. At one of its ends the junction is not consistent with the germline gene, which may arise from a read error.

The cohort was made up of roughly 670 healthy bone marrow donors. At the time of sampling, every cohort member was nominally healthy, though immune exposures that went unrecorded were likely present. The donor was CMV seropositive and was included in the group of 290 or so seropositive cohort members. A peripheral blood sample was collected from each donor, and TCR beta sequencing was performed on peripheral blood mononuclear cells. The Qiagen DNeasy Blood Extraction Kit was used to extract genomic DNA from the blood cell samples. Summary of the overall study and its limitations: CMV serostatus was the only immune exposure information available for the cohort. HLA typing was unavailable for some donors at each locus, so association tests used only the typed subset. The cohort was sequenced for TCR beta chains only, and without alpha or paired-chain data the features that could be detected were limited. A few of the identified cytomegalovirus-associated TCR beta chains were confirmed in vitro to be specific for cytomegalovirus antigens. The authors suggested that the approach could potentially be generalized to other disease states and immunological phenotypes. Linkage disequilibrium might explain the correlated functional status among segregating V segments, but an unknown experimental factor could not be ruled out. The study gave a list of 150 to 200 TCR beta chains associated with cytomegalovirus. A cluster of highly shared sequence variants was judged likely to represent a technical artifact of the sequencing pipeline. A further reported finding was that TCR beta sequences accurately predicted the HLA-A and HLA-B alleles for most subjects in the first cohort. According to a later analysis, parvovirus B19, influenza, CMV and Epstein-Barr virus appeared linked to several top co-occurrence clusters. In a later genetic analysis, a missense DCLRE1C variant was associated with V-gene and J-gene trimming of TCR beta chains, and the association was replicated in an independent cohort. Strong co-occurrence of HLA alleles, especially DR and DQ, made assigning TCR associations to individual alleles difficult. The classifier was reported to diagnose cytomegalovirus status with high specificity and sensitivity in both the original cohort and the validation cohort. A later analysis found that HLA-associated TCR beta chains were more clonally expanded and had lower generation probabilities than equally common non-associated chains. Because counts were too low, roughly 16 rarely observed V segments, including chromosome 9 orphons, were left out of the earlier analysis of some 600 of the donors. According to a later analysis, TCR association rates differed among HLA loci, with DRB1 alleles showing the most associated TCRs and HLA-C alleles showing the fewest. The 87-base-pair reads could not distinguish some IMGT-functional V segments, including TRBV6-2 and TRBV6-3, so those segments were excluded. Sequencing depth was assumed to be roughly uniform across donors in the presence/absence analyses, though that assumption may not hold. In an earlier analysis of about 600 of the donors, most TCR beta V segments appeared in productive rearrangements about 87% or about 30% of the time, broadly matching IMGT annotations. While some public TCRs were present in many individuals, most TCR sequences turned up only very rarely across donors. Specific HLA alleles were associated with around 18,000 TCR beta sequences at a false discovery rate of 0.05 in a later analysis. A later analysis found that most CMV-associated TCR beta chains appeared HLA-restricted, with HLA associations seemingly driven largely by CMV exposure. In a later genetic analysis, fewer N-insertions in productive TCRs were reported among donors in an Asian-associated ancestry cluster than the 666-donor mean.

Recombination linked TRBV7-9 to TRBJ2-1, with 10 central nucleotides matching TRBD1. Sequenced sample: PBMCs. This TCR derives from a man aged 35 to 55 in good health and CMV-seropositive. The nucleotides read TGTTCCAGCAGCCGACAGGGGGCGCTTTGGGGTGAGCAGTTCTTC. This encodes CSSSRQGALWGEQFF.